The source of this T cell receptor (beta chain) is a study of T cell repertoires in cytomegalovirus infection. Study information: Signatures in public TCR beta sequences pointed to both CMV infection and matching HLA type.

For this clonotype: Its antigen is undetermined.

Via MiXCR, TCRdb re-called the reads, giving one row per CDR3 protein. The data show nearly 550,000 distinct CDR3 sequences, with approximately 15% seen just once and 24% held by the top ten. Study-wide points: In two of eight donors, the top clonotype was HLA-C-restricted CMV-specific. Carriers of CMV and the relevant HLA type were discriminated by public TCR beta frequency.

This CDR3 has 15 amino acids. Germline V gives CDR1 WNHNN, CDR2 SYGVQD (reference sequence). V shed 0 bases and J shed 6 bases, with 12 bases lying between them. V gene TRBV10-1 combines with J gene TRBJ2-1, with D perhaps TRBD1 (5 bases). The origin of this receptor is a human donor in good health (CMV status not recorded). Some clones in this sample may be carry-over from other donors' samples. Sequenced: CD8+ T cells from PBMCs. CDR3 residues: CASSESRQGINEQFF. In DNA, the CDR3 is TGCGCCAGCAGTGAGTCGAGGCAGGGTATCAATGAGCAGTTCTTC.